These 25 T cell receptor beta chains came from one sample sequenced in a study of blood T cell repertoires in COVID-19 (TCRdb year 2020). To prepare the library, the immunoSEQ multiplex PCR assay was applied. The source is immuneACCESS, and TCRdb retained only in-frame sequences with V and J called. Part of the clones is not carried over; for the studies checked, unresolved V genes explain less than half of this, and the remainder is unexplained. This sample holds under 300,000 clones; 81% were observed only once. Roughly 2.9% of the sample comes from the top ten. The source material was peripheral blood. All receptors derive from a woman aged 55-69 years with active or convalescent COVID-19.

This clone has only one observation. The rearrangement joins TRBV29-1 to TRBJ2-3; 7 nucleotides line up with TRBD1. The germline gives CDR1 SQVTM, CDR2 ANQGSEA. The CDR3 extends over 15 amino acids. V shed 4 bases, J shed 3 bases, and the junction held 10 bases outside the gene matches. The CDR3 DNA follows: TGCAGCGTTGTTTTGCAGGGGGAACTTACAGATACGCAGTATTTT. Protein sequence: CSVVLQGELTDTQYF.

The chain links TRBV28 to TRBJ1-3, with a tentative D call TRBD1 (5 bases). Germline CDR1 reads MDHEN; CDR2 reads SYDVKM. Trimming shortened V by 5 bases and J by 0 bases, and 11 bases separated the two germline ends. This CDR3 is 15 amino acids long. The CDR3 loop reads CASSSSGRSGNTIYF. As DNA, the CDR3 is TGTGCCAGCAGTAGTTCAGGGCGCTCTGGAAACACCATATATTTT.

J is TRBJ1-2 and V is TRBV29-1; D might be TRBD1 (5 bases). In germline, CDR1 is SQVTM, CDR2 ANQGSEA. The ends were cut back, 2 bases at V and 4 bases at J, with 14 bases in the middle. This CDR3 region has 14 residues. DNA of the CDR3: TGCAGCGTTGAAAAGGGGTCCGGGGGCTATGGCTACACCTTC. Protein product: CSVEKGSGGYGYTF.

The chain recombines TRBV19 with TRBJ1-2; no clear D. Trimming pared 5 bases from V and 1 base from J, leaving 11 bases between. Germline-derived CDR1 and CDR2 are LNHDA and SQIVND (reference sequence). The CDR3 has 14 amino acids. In DNA, the CDR3 is TGTGCCAGTAGTCGGTCCCTGAATAACTATGGCTACACCTTC. Translation gives CASSRSLNNYGYTF.

This clone has only a few counts. The V and J genes are TRBV6-1 and TRBJ1-5; maybe TRBD1 (5 bases). CDR1 MNHNS and CDR2 SASEGT come from the germline V gene. The CDR3 is 17 residues long. V was clipped by 1 base and J by 0 bases, with 13 bases between them. The CDR3 loop reads CASSEVTGTYSNQPQHF. Written as DNA, the CDR3 is TGTGCCAGCAGTGAAGTAACAGGCACATATAGCAATCAGCCCCAGCATTTT.

The genes are TRBV20-1 and TRBJ2-3, with D tentatively TRBD1 (5 bases). CDR3 length: 11 amino acids. V was pared by 5 bases and J by 2 bases, with 5 bases between. From germline, CDR1 is DFQATT and CDR2 SNEGSKA (reference sequence). The DNA for the CDR3 is TGCAGTGCTGGGGCCACAGATACGCAGTATTTT. Protein sequence: CSAGATDTQYF.

The chain uses TRBV7-9 and TRBJ2-5, with 9 bases fitting TRBD2. The CDR3 runs to 16 residues. The germline gives CDR1 SEHNR, CDR2 FQNEAQ (reference sequence). J lost 4 bases, V lost 1 base, and 7 bases had no gene match. The CDR3 spells CASSLVQSRGGETQYF. The DNA of the CDR3 is TGTGCCAGCAGCTTAGTACAGTCGCGGGGGGGAGAGACCCAGTACTTC. Combining the CDR3 with reference TRBV7-9 and TRBJ2-5 gives the whole variable domain DTGVSQNPRHKITKRGQNVTFRCDPISEHNRLYWYRQTLGQGPEFLTYFQNEAQLEKSRLLSDRFSAERPKGSFSTLEIQRTEQGDSAMYLCASSLVQSRGGETQYFGPGTRLLVL.

V is TRBV10-1 and J is TRBJ1-5; TRBD1 matches at 9 bases. V shed 8 bases and J 7 bases; nucleotides not matched to a gene: 9. The CDR3 loop spans 14 amino acids. The germline V gene has CDR1 WNHNN and CDR2 SYGVQD (reference sequence). The CDR3 bases are TGCGCCAGCCCCGGGACAGGGAGCGAACAGCCCCAGCATTTT. Translated: CASPGTGSEQPQHF.

A few counts support this clone. The gene calls are TRBV2 and TRBJ1-5; 10 nucleotides align to TRBD1. CDR3 length: 14 amino acids. Trimming removed 6 bases from V and 2 bases from J; junction bases left unmatched: 1. CDR1 and CDR2 from the germline V gene are SNHLY and FYNNEI. CDR3 amino acids: CASRGTGGNQPQHF. The DNA for the CDR3 is TGTGCCAGCAGGGGGACAGGGGGCAATCAGCCCCAGCATTTT.

This chain joins TRBV14 and TRBJ2-1; D is unclear. CDR3 length equals 14 residues. CDR1 is SGHDN, CDR2 FVKESK, per germline. V lost 4 bases and J 7 bases, leaving 14 bases between the germline ends. The CDR3 region has the DNA TGTGCCAGCAGCCTTTACCTCTCCGGGAATGAGCAGTTCTTC. Amino acids: CASSLYLSGNEQFF.

The chain links TRBV2 to TRBJ1-5; 7 bases line up with TRBD1. Germline V gene lookup returns CDR1 SNHLY and CDR2 FYNNEI. The CDR3 extends over 16 amino acids. Unmatched junction bases numbered 6, after V lost 4 bases and J lost 0 bases. CDR3 sequence (DNA): TGTGCCAGCAGTGTCCAGGGGGGAGTTAGCAATCAGCCCCAGCATTTT. This gives the protein CASSVQGGVSNQPQHF.

The chain employs TRBV7-2 and TRBJ2-7; possible D gene TRBD2, 6 bases. Per germline, CDR1 SGHTA and CDR2 FQGNSA. This CDR3 comprises 14 residues. Trimming removed 3 bases at V and 5 bases at J, with 14 bases between. In DNA, the CDR3 is TGTGCCAGCAGCTTTCCTGGGGGGTTCAACGAGCAGTACTTC. Protein product: CASSFPGGFNEQYF.

In DNA, the CDR3 is TGTGCCAGCAGCCCGGGGGGCTGGGCCACTGAAGCTTTCTTT. This translates into CASSPGGWATEAFF. The chain has TRBV11-2 and TRBJ1-1; a weak D match, TRBD1 (6 bases). The CDR3 has 14 residues. Germline assignment: CDR1 SGHAT and CDR2 FQNNGV. V gave up 5 bases and J gave up 4 bases, with 14 bases separating them.

The chain recombines TRBV10-3 with TRBJ2-4; 7 bases fit TRBD2. Germline values: CDR1 ENHRY, CDR2 SYGVKD. V lost 6 bases and J lost 8; bases outside the gene matches: 7. CDR3 length: 13 residues. The CDR3 DNA reads as TGTGCCATCAGCAAACGGGGGGTTGACATTCAGTACTTC. Its translation: CAISKRGVDIQYF.

The chain uses TRBV27 and TRBJ1-1; 9 nucleotides match TRBD1. The CDR3 is 14 amino acids. J lost 4 bases, V lost 5 bases, and 5 bases had no gene match. The germline V gene has CDR1 MNHEY and CDR2 SMNVEV (reference sequence). This CDR3 is CASSGDRDGTEAFF. CDR3 sequence (DNA): TGTGCCAGCAGTGGGGACAGGGATGGCACTGAAGCTTTCTTT.

This clone has more than one count but fewer than ten. The gene calls are TRBV18 and TRBJ1-1, with TRBD1 matching over 7 bases. This CDR3 region has 16 residues. Germline CDR1 and CDR2: KGHSH and LQKENI. The V and J ends lost 6 bases and 0 bases, in that order; junction bases with no gene match: 10. This chain's CDR3 is CASSPDRAHMNTEAFF. DNA for the CDR3: TGTGCCAGCTCGCCCGACAGGGCCCACATGAACACTGAAGCTTTCTTT.

V usage is TRBV9 and J usage is TRBJ2-4, with 8 bases aligning to TRBD2. Germline-derived CDR1 and CDR2 are SGDLS and YYNGEE. This CDR3 region has 14 residues. Losses at the gene ends were 0 bases for V and 8 bases for J; bases not matched to a gene: 4. Here the CDR3 reads CASSVAWRGDIQYF. For the CDR3, the DNA is TGTGCCAGCAGCGTAGCCTGGCGGGGGGACATTCAGTACTTC.

This rearrangement joins TRBV9 to TRBJ2-1; TRBD2 is a possible D gene (6 bases). CDR1 and CDR2 from the germline V gene are SGDLS and YYNGEE. With 7 bases removed from V and 5 bases from J, the gap between germline ends came to 16 bases. The CDR3 sequence is 14 residues long. CDR3 region: CASGGRGNHNEQFF. CDR3 in DNA: TGTGCCAGCGGGGGGAGAGGGAACCACAATGAGCAGTTCTTC.

CDR3: CASSPRQGGYNEQFF. DNA for the CDR3: TGTGCCAGCAGCCCTCGACAGGGGGGCTACAATGAGCAGTTCTTC. This chain connects TRBV7-2 to TRBJ2-1; 9 positions agree with TRBD1. The trim removed 5 bases at V and 3 bases at J, leaving 5 bases unmatched. The V gene's germline CDR1 is SGHTA and CDR2 FQGNSA. The CDR3 has 15 amino acids.

This clone has only one observation. V is TRBV5-8 and J is TRBJ2-3, with TRBD2 matching 8 bases. V shed 0 bases, J shed 9 bases, and the junction held 9 bases outside the gene matches. This CDR3 contains 15 residues. Germline V gene lookup returns CDR1 SGHTS and CDR2 YDEGEE. CDR3 in amino acids: CASSLGLAGQITQYF. CDR3 DNA sequence: TGTGCCAGCAGCTTGGGTCTAGCGGGCCAGATAACGCAGTATTTT.

In this sample, this clone turned up once. This chain links TRBV28 with TRBJ1-1; a weak D match, TRBD1 (5 bases). Germline loops: CDR1 MDHEN, CDR2 SYDVKM. The V gene lost 7 bases and the J gene lost 0 bases, with 12 bases spanning the gap. The CDR3 covers 14 residues. The CDR3 reads CASKEWDLNTEAFF. CDR3 coding DNA: TGTGCCAGCAAGGAGTGGGACTTGAACACTGAAGCTTTCTTT. Combining the CDR3 with reference TRBV28 and TRBJ1-1 gives the whole variable domain DVKVTQSSRYLVKRTGEKVFLECVQDMDHENMFWYRQDPGLGLRLIYFSYDVKMKEKGDIPEGYSVSREKKERFSLILESASTNQTSMYLCASKEWDLNTEAFFGQGTRLTVV.

The chain uses TRBV11-2 and TRBJ2-1; D is possibly TRBD2 (6 bases). This CDR3 region has 14 residues. V was shortened by 2 bases and J by 2 bases, with 7 bases between the two germline ends. Germline V gives CDR1 SGHAT, CDR2 FQNNGV. CDR3 region: CASSLTGAYNEQFF. DNA for the CDR3: TGTGCCAGCAGCTTAACGGGGGCCTACAATGAGCAGTTCTTC.

Comments on this clone: The identical CDR3 is also encoded by other nucleotide sequences in the sample. This chain connects TRBV5-1 to TRBJ1-2, with 8 bases fitting TRBD1. The V segment lost 4 bases and the J segment 5 bases; nucleotides outside the gene matches: 7. The CDR3 totals 14 residues. Germline V gene data show CDR1 as SGHRS and CDR2 as YFSETQ. The CDR3 DNA reads as TGCGCCAGCAGCGTTGACAGGGGAGGTTATGGCTACACCTTC. As protein: CASSVDRGGYGYTF.

The chain couples TRBV6-5 to TRBJ1-1; maybe TRBD1 (5 bases). Between the trimmed V and J ends, which lost 8 bases and 4 bases, there was a span of 14 bases. Germline V gene data show CDR1 as MNHEY and CDR2 as SVGAGI. The CDR3 has 13 amino acids. The CDR3 nucleotides read TGTGCCAGCCCTCTGGGGCGCGGCACTGAAGCTTTCTTT. Translating it yields CASPLGRGTEAFF.

The CDR3 DNA is TGCAGCGTCCAAGGGGGATTCAGGGGGGCTTCTTACGAGCAGTACTTC. Its protein product is CSVQGGFRGASYEQYF. V gene TRBV29-1 combines with J gene TRBJ2-7; maybe TRBD1 (7 bases). The CDR3 sequence is 16 residues long. Deletions cut 6 bases from V and 4 bases from J, with 25 bases between. The germline gives CDR1 SQVTM, CDR2 ANQGSEA.